This T cell receptor (beta chain) was captured in a study of human T cells and chemical hapten exposure. Noted time point: patch test 1, 2 weeks after DPC sensitization. Treatment denoted: therapeutic diphenylcyclopropenone sensitization with weekly scalp DPC. CDR1 is SEHNR, CDR2 FQNEAQ, per germline (reference sequence). The CDR3 loop spans 15 amino acids. With 5 bases removed from V and 0 bases from J, the gap between germline ends came to 11 bases. This clonotype was counted many times. TCRdb fed the RACE reads into MiXCR, producing one record per CDR3 protein. The sample gives around 50,000 distinct CDR3 sequences, about a tenth of which show up once; roughly 4.4% is in the top ten.

J is TRBJ1-3 and V is TRBV7-9, with D possibly TRBD1 on 5 matching bases. This receptor was taken from a woman in her forties or fifties with alopecia areata. Some clones in this sample may be carry-over from other donors' samples. The specimen was whole blood, collected in connection with sensitization to the hapten diphenylcyclopropenone (DPC). In nucleotides, the CDR3 is TGTGCCAGCAGCGGGAAGGGGACCTCTGGAAACACCATATATTTT. Protein sequence: CASSGKGTSGNTIYF.